Below are 17 T cell receptor beta chains sequenced from a single sample in a study of blood T cells in healthy people across ages. The authors ran a second PCR of 7 to 11 cycles using a sample-barcoded 5' primer and a J-beta primer mix. TCRdb re-called the 5' RACE reads through MiXCR, storing one row per CDR3 protein. The sample lists roughly 800,000 distinct CDR3 sequences; 35% to 40% were seen once. The sequenced sample consisted of blood. The receptors derive from a man between 18 and 29 years old in good health.

This chain links TRBV7-2 with TRBJ2-3; 7 bases agree with TRBD2. This CDR3 region has 16 residues. Germline V gene sequence: CDR1 SGHTA, CDR2 FQGNSA. With V trimmed by 5 bases and J by 2 bases, 10 bases remained unmatched. CDR3 DNA: TGTGCCAGCAGCGCCCGCGGGGGAGGAAACACAGATACGCAGTATTTT. Encoded protein: CASSARGGGNTDTQYF.

This clonotype was observed many times. V gene TRBV12-3 or TRBV12-4 combines with J gene TRBJ1-2; no reliable D call. V was clipped by 3 bases and J by 7 bases, with 18 bases between them. The CDR3 consists of 15 residues. The CDR3 loop reads CASSFASVGGLGYTF. CDR3 coding DNA: TGTGCCAGCAGTTTCGCCTCTGTGGGAGGGCTTGGCTACACCTTC.

This clonotype has at least ten counts. V usage is TRBV5-1 and J usage is TRBJ2-6, with D possibly matching TRBD1 (6 bases). The CDR3 covers 15 residues. Germline-derived CDR1 and CDR2 are SGHRS and YFSETQ. The V end was cut by 4 bases, the J end by 11 bases, with 19 bases between. CDR3 bases: TGCGCCAGCAGCAATAAACCTTCAGGGGAGCACGTCCTGACTTTC. Its translation is CASSNKPSGEHVLTF.

CDR3 residues: CASSFGPDSSGNTIYF. In DNA form, the CDR3 reads TGCGCCAGCAGCTTCGGGCCAGACTCCTCTGGAAACACCATATATTTT. The chain couples TRBV5-1 to TRBJ1-3; D gene uncertain. Germline loops: CDR1 SGHRS, CDR2 YFSETQ. This CDR3 spans 16 amino acids. The V gene lost 2 bases and the J gene lost 0 bases, with 12 bases spanning the gap. Filled out from reference TRBV5-1 and TRBJ1-3, the complete variable domain reads KAGVTQTPRYLIKTRGQQVTLSCSPISGHRSVSWYQQTPGQGLQFLFEYFSETQRNKGNFPGRFSGRQFSNSRSEMNVSTLELGDSALYLCASSFGPDSSGNTIYFGEGSWLTVV.

The V gene is TRBV7-2, the J gene TRBJ2-7; TRBD2 matches 8 bases. This CDR3 spans 16 amino acids. Germline V CDR1 and CDR2: SGHTA, FQGNSA. Unmatched junction bases numbered 12, after V lost 6 bases and J lost 2 bases. DNA of the CDR3: TGTGCCAGCAGTTGGAGTGGGGTAGCGGGGACCTACGAGCAGTACTTC. Amino acids: CASSWSGVAGTYEQYF.

The chain links TRBV6-2 or TRBV6-3 to TRBJ2-7; tentatively, D is TRBD2 (6 bases). The CDR3 extends over 15 amino acids. V lost 5 bases to trimming and J lost 7 bases, with 21 bases between them. Germline CDR1 and CDR2: MNHEY and SVGEGT. CDR3 residues: CASSNSGTGSDEQYF. CDR3 coding DNA: TGTGCCAGCAGTAATAGCGGAACGGGCAGCGATGAGCAGTACTTC.

This clonotype was observed at least ten times. The chain carries TRBV7-9 and TRBJ2-3; TRBD1 matches 9 bases. Germline CDR1 is SEHNR and CDR2 is FQNEAQ (reference sequence). The CDR3 consists of 16 residues. V shed 5 bases and J 5 bases; nucleotides not matched to a gene: 11. DNA of the CDR3: TGTGCCAGCAGCCCGCAAACCGGGACAGGGTTAGATACGCAGTATTTT. It encodes CASSPQTGTGLDTQYF.

This clonotype turned up a few times. Germline and junction disagree at one end, which may indicate a read error. The V and J genes are TRBV7-9 and TRBJ2-1; no reliable D call. The CDR3 is 14 amino acids. Per germline, CDR1 SEHNR and CDR2 FQNEAQ (reference sequence). The CDR3, as DNA: TGTGCCAGCAGCTTAGCAGGGTCCTACAATGGGCAGTTCTTC. Translated: CASSLAGSYNGQFF. The variable domain in full, completed from reference TRBV7-9 and TRBJ2-1, reads DTGVSQNPRHKITKRGQNVTFRCDPISEHNRLYWYRQTLGQGPEFLTYFQNEAQLEKSRLLSDRFSAERPKGSFSTLEIQRTEQGDSAMYLCASSLAGSYNGQFFGPGTRLTVL.

The genes are TRBV11-1 and TRBJ2-4; 7 nucleotides agree with TRBD1. The better agreement between TRBJ2-7 and the DNA end casts doubt on the J call. This CDR3 is built from 20 residues. From germline, CDR1 is SGHAT and CDR2 FQDESV (reference sequence). The CDR3 nucleotides are TGTGCCAGCAGCTTAGCCCCGAGCCATCTCCCCGGGACAGACCACTACGAGCAGTACTTC. Protein product: CASSLAPSHLPGTDHYEQYF.

This chain uses TRBV29-1 with TRBJ1-1, with D unclear. Between the trimmed V and J ends, which lost 6 bases and 6 bases, there was a span of 8 bases. CDR3 length: 10 amino acids. The V gene's germline CDR1 is SQVTM and CDR2 ANQGSEA. CDR3 loop: CSVLRAEAFF. The CDR3 coding sequence is TGCAGCGTCCTCAGAGCTGAAGCTTTCTTT.

The V and J genes are TRBV5-1 and TRBJ1-3, with D possibly being TRBD1 (5 bases). This CDR3 contains 13 residues. Between the trimmed V and J ends, which lost 4 bases and 2 bases, there was a span of 7 bases. In germline, CDR1 is SGHRS, CDR2 YFSETQ. The CDR3 DNA sequence: TGCGCCAGCAGCGGGGGGACTGGAAACACCATATATTTT. This gives the protein CASSGGTGNTIYF.

J is TRBJ1-5 and V is TRBV7-9; no clear D. The CDR3 covers 14 residues. Trimming removed 4 bases at V and 4 bases at J, with 11 bases between. The germline V gene has CDR1 SEHNR and CDR2 FQNEAQ (reference sequence). Here the CDR3 DNA reads TGTGCCAGCAGCTCCCTCGGGATTAATCAGCCCCAGCATTTT. Amino acids: CASSSLGINQPQHF.

At least ten counts were recorded for this clonotype. This chain uses TRBV28 with TRBJ2-1; 8 nucleotides agree with TRBD2. V gave up 3 bases and J gave up 5 bases; unmatched junction bases: 6. The CDR3 runs to 15 residues. Germline V gene sequence: CDR1 MDHEN, CDR2 SYDVKM. The CDR3 spells CASSLAQRGHNEQFF. CDR3 coding DNA: TGTGCCAGCAGTTTGGCCCAGCGGGGGCACAATGAGCAGTTCTTC.

V is TRBV5-1 and J is TRBJ2-7; the D gene is possibly TRBD1 (7 bases). The CDR3 sequence is 14 residues long. Germline CDR1 and CDR2: SGHRS and YFSETQ. V lost 5 bases, J lost 7 bases, and 19 bases lay in between. CDR3 amino acids: CASSYAGQYNEQYF. CDR3 nucleotides: TGCGCCAGCAGTTATGCGGGACAGTACAATGAGCAGTACTTC.

This chain joins TRBV6-5 and TRBJ2-3; D unresolved. V lost 3 bases and J lost 2, with 9 bases in between. Germline CDR1 and CDR2: MNHEY and SVGAGI. CDR3 size: 14 residues. CDR3 protein: CASSYEFDTDTQYF. As DNA, the CDR3 is TGTGCCAGCAGTTATGAATTCGACACAGATACGCAGTATTTT.

Concerning this clonotype: A much larger clone sits a single nucleotide away, making a read error possible. The V and J genes are TRBV20-1 and TRBJ2-1; no firm D call. This CDR3 contains 11 residues. V was clipped by 3 bases and J by 10 bases, with 10 bases between them. Germline CDR1 reads DFQATT; CDR2 reads SNEGSKA (reference sequence). CDR3 bases: TGCAGTGCTAGTAAAACTGACGAGCAGTTCTTC. This sequence encodes CSASKTDEQFF.

This rearrangement joins TRBV10-3 to TRBJ2-1; 7 bases align to TRBD1. The CDR3 contains 15 residues. The V and J ends lost 3 bases and 2 bases, in that order; junction bases with no gene match: 4. Germline-derived CDR1 and CDR2 are ENHRY and SYGVKD. The DNA of the CDR3 is TGTGCCATCAGTGATTCCGGGACAGCCTACAATGAGCAGTTCTTC. It specifies CAISDSGTAYNEQFF.